Below, 32 T cell receptor beta chains from the same sample are listed, as sequenced in a study of CD8 T cells in ankylosing spondylitis. From the 5' RACE reads, TCRdb called clonotypes with MiXCR, one entry per CDR3 protein. The data contain some 250,000 distinct CDR3 sequences, 20% to 30% of them seen just once; the ten biggest clones take up roughly 0.67%. Sequences were obtained from blood, either unsorted or a sorted T cell fraction (not recorded which). Every receptor here comes from a male donor with ankylosing spondylitis or in good health (not recorded which).

The rearrangement links TRBV20-1 to TRBJ2-1; tentative D call: TRBD2 (8 bases). Germline V gives CDR1 DFQATT, CDR2 SNEGSKA (reference sequence). V was shortened by 6 bases and J by 8 bases, with 20 bases between the two germline ends. The CDR3 loop spans 14 amino acids. CDR3 sequence (DNA): TGCAGTGCAACCGGGACTAGGGGGCCCTATGAGCAGTTCTTC. It encodes CSATGTRGPYEQFF.

The chain recombines TRBV29-1 with TRBJ1-2, with D maybe TRBD1 (5 bases). CDR1 is SQVTM, CDR2 ANQGSEA, per germline. The length of the CDR3 is 14 residues. Deletions cut 6 bases from V and 3 bases from J, with 17 bases between. The CDR3 here is CSVGVVGGDYGYTF. Here the CDR3 DNA reads TGCAGCGTGGGGGTCGTGGGGGGTGACTATGGCTACACCTTC.

This clonotype was picked up many times. The chain uses TRBV29-1 and TRBJ2-7; the D gene is possibly TRBD1 (6 bases). The CDR3 runs to 13 residues. V dropped 7 bases and J dropped 1 base, with 14 bases sitting between them. The V gene's germline CDR1 is SQVTM and CDR2 ANQGSEA. This CDR3 is CSARSQGSYEQYF. The CDR3 nucleotides are TGCAGCGCTCGATCACAGGGTTCCTACGAGCAGTACTTC.

This clonotype appeared many times. The chain combines TRBV20-1 with TRBJ2-5; D is undetermined. Germline V gene sequence: CDR1 DFQATT, CDR2 SNEGSKA (reference sequence). V dropped 2 bases and J dropped 2 bases, with 12 bases sitting between them. The CDR3 length is 14 residues. The CDR3 coding sequence is TGCAGTGCTAGATCCCCGCTGCGGCAAGAGACCCAGTACTTC. It is translated as CSARSPLRQETQYF.

The chain uses TRBV10-3 and TRBJ2-2; D remains unclear. Germline V gene data show CDR1 as ENHRY and CDR2 as SYGVKD. The CDR3 is 12 amino acids. Trimming stripped 11 bases from V and 2 bases from J, with 9 bases between. The CDR3 loop reads CAGSDNTGELFF. The CDR3 DNA follows: TGTGCCGGGTCGGACAACACCGGGGAGCTGTTTTTT.

This clonotype was observed a handful of times. This CDR3 is CASSQQGAETQYF. CDR3 coding DNA: TGTGCCAGCAGCCAACAGGGGGCGGAGACCCAGTACTTC. The genes are TRBV12-3 or TRBV12-4 and TRBJ2-5; 9 nucleotides align to TRBD1. The CDR3 has 13 residues. V shed 6 bases and J 5 bases; nucleotides not matched to a gene: 4.

The chain combines TRBV5-5 with TRBJ2-1; weak D call: TRBD1 (6 bases). Germline assignment: CDR1 SGHKS and CDR2 YYEKEE (reference sequence). With 2 bases removed from V and 8 bases from J, the gap between germline ends came to 14 bases. The CDR3 is 14 residues long. In DNA, the CDR3 is TGTGCCAGCAGCTTCCAGACAGGAGACGATGAGCAGTTCTTC. Its translation is CASSFQTGDDEQFF.

This clonotype was counted between two and nine times. The V call is TRBV20-1, the J call TRBJ2-1; 8 bases line up with TRBD2. The V gene end was trimmed by 0 bases and the J gene end by 8 bases; junction bases not matched to a gene: 9. CDR1 and CDR2 (germline): DFQATT, SNEGSKA (reference sequence). CDR3 length equals 15 residues. The CDR3 protein is CSAREVGGVRDEQFF. The CDR3 bases are TGCAGTGCTAGAGAGGTCGGGGGGGTTCGTGATGAGCAGTTCTTC.

This clonotype was observed many times. This sequence joins TRBV20-1 and TRBJ1-6, with 8 bases fitting TRBD1. V trimming: 4 bases; J trimming: 8 bases; junction bases outside the gene matches: 4. This CDR3 has 13 amino acids. CDR1 is DFQATT, CDR2 SNEGSKA, per germline (reference sequence). CDR3 amino acids: CSATGQGYSPLHF. The DNA for the CDR3 is TGCAGTGCTACAGGACAGGGTTATTCACCCCTCCACTTT.

This clonotype was seen repeatedly, ten times or more. The chain links TRBV5-5 to TRBJ2-7; perhaps D is TRBD1 or TRBD2 (5 bases each). Germline CDR1 reads SGHKS; CDR2 reads YYEKEE (reference sequence). Trimming stripped 0 bases from V and 4 bases from J, with 14 bases between. This CDR3 spans 15 amino acids. The CDR3: CASSLAGTAEYEQYF. In DNA, the CDR3 is TGTGCCAGCAGCTTGGCTGGGACGGCCGAATACGAGCAGTACTTC.

This clonotype was detected only a few times. The V call is TRBV20-1, the J call TRBJ2-5; D gene ambiguous. This CDR3 comprises 14 residues. Germline CDR1 reads DFQATT; CDR2 reads SNEGSKA (reference sequence). Trimming cost V 5 bases and J 1 base, with 14 bases left between them. The CDR3: CSALTGRAQETQYF. In DNA, the CDR3 is TGCAGTGCTCTAACCGGACGGGCCCAAGAGACCCAGTACTTC.

The J gene is TRBJ2-3, the V gene TRBV20-1; unclear D gene. Deletions cut 0 bases from V and 6 bases from J, with 10 bases between. Germline V CDR1 and CDR2: DFQATT, SNEGSKA (reference sequence). The CDR3 length is 13 residues. CDR3 in amino acids: CSARDTYGDTQYF. The CDR3 region has the DNA TGCAGTGCTAGAGACACCTATGGGGATACGCAGTATTTT.

The CDR3: CSARQGRAAFF. The CDR3 DNA is TGCAGTGCTAGACAGGGCCGGGCGGCGTTCTTC. V and J are TRBV20-1 and TRBJ2-1, with D possibly matching TRBD1 (5 bases). From germline, CDR1 is DFQATT and CDR2 SNEGSKA (reference sequence). The CDR3 totals 11 residues. Trimming removed 2 bases at V and 15 bases at J, with 14 bases between.

This clonotype was seen more than once but under ten times. The rearrangement uses TRBV20-1 and TRBJ1-4; D is ambiguous. Germline-derived CDR1 and CDR2 are DFQATT and SNEGSKA (reference sequence). CDR3 length equals 13 residues. Trimming took 5 bases from V and 8 from J, leaving 15 bases between them. The chain's CDR3 is CSAPKIGNEKLFF. CDR3 DNA sequence: TGCAGTGCTCCTAAAATTGGGAACGAAAAACTGTTTTTT.

The table lists this clonotype with many counts. The CDR3 DNA is TGCAGTGCTCAGCGACAGGGGCGTGAGCAGTTCTTC. Translation gives CSAQRQGREQFF. This sequence joins TRBV20-1 and TRBJ2-1; 8 positions agree with TRBD1. The CDR3 covers 12 residues. Trimming removed 5 bases from V and 9 bases from J; junction bases left unmatched: 6. In germline, CDR1 is DFQATT, CDR2 SNEGSKA (reference sequence).

This chain uses TRBV29-1 with TRBJ2-1; TRBD1 is a possible D gene (5 bases). The V end was cut by 1 base, the J end by 0 bases, with 13 bases between. From germline, CDR1 is SQVTM and CDR2 ANQGSEA. The CDR3 runs 16 residues. The chain's CDR3 is CSVEGGQISSYNEQFF. As DNA, the CDR3 is TGCAGCGTTGAAGGGGGCCAGATTAGCTCCTACAATGAGCAGTTCTTC.

This clonotype was found a few times. This sequence joins TRBV10-3 and TRBJ2-2; possibly TRBD1 for D (5 bases). This CDR3 contains 13 residues. Germline assignment: CDR1 ENHRY and CDR2 SYGVKD. Between the trimmed V and J ends, which lost 2 bases and 7 bases, there was a span of 8 bases. The CDR3 DNA reads as TGTGCCATCAGTGAGGTGACAGACGGGGAGCTGTTTTTT. Its translation is CAISEVTDGELFF.

V and J are TRBV29-1 and TRBJ2-5; no clear D gene. Germline V lookup: CDR1 SQVTM, CDR2 ANQGSEA. This CDR3 has 13 residues. V dropped 6 bases and J dropped 1 base, with 12 bases sitting between them. The DNA of the CDR3 is TGCAGCGTGAAGTGGCAGCTCCAAGAGACCCAGTACTTC. Translated, it gives CSVKWQLQETQYF.

Note on this clonotype: A junction end diverges from the germline sequence, so it may reflect a read error. J is TRBJ2-7 and V is TRBV25-1; D unresolved. CDR3 length: 10 residues. Germline V lookup: CDR1 MGHDK, CDR2 SYGVNS. CDR3 bases: TGTGCCAGCCACTCCTTCGAGCAGTACTTC. This gives the protein CASHSFEQYF.

This clonotype occurred a few times. The chain links TRBV9 to TRBJ2-1; 7 bases match TRBD1. The length of the CDR3 is 14 residues. Per germline, CDR1 SGDLS and CDR2 YYNGEE. V was clipped by 9 bases and J by 0 bases; unmatched bases: 6. This CDR3 reads CAKGAGGSYNEQFF. The CDR3 DNA is TGTGCCAAGGGGGCAGGGGGCTCCTACAATGAGCAGTTCTTC.

This clonotype appeared many times. The chain is built from TRBV20-1 and TRBJ2-7; the match to TRBD1 covers 9 bases. V shed 1 base and J 3 bases; nucleotides not matched to a gene: 7. Per the germline V gene, CDR1 is DFQATT and CDR2 is SNEGSKA (reference sequence). The CDR3 contains 15 residues. This chain's CDR3 is CSARVSRTGDYEQYF. The CDR3 region has the DNA TGCAGTGCTAGAGTATCCCGGACAGGGGACTACGAGCAGTACTTC.

This sequence joins TRBV20-1 and TRBJ2-5; D is uncertain. V was shortened by 0 bases and J by 2 bases, with 7 bases between the two germline ends. Germline V gives CDR1 DFQATT, CDR2 SNEGSKA (reference sequence). This CDR3 is 13 amino acids long. CDR3 sequence reads: CSARDMVQETQYF. The CDR3 nucleotides read TGCAGTGCTAGAGATATGGTACAAGAGACCCAGTACTTC.

This clonotype has ten or more counts. The chain combines TRBV29-1 with TRBJ2-7; perhaps TRBD1 as D (5 bases). The CDR3 length is 11 residues. V was clipped by 7 bases and J by 7 bases, with 14 bases between them. Germline CDR1 is SQVTM and CDR2 is ANQGSEA. The DNA for the CDR3 is TGCAGCGGGGGCGTGTCAGAAGAGCAGTACTTC. Amino acids: CSGGVSEEQYF.

This clonotype occurred many times. The chain carries TRBV29-1 and TRBJ1-1; 7 positions agree with TRBD1. CDR3 length: 13 residues. After removal of 6 bases from V and 7 bases from J, the junction contained 11 bases not matched to a gene. Germline values: CDR1 SQVTM, CDR2 ANQGSEA. CDR3 coding DNA: TGCAGCGTATCCAGGACAGGCGGACGTGAAGCTTTCTTT. It specifies CSVSRTGGREAFF.

This clonotype appeared many times. CDR3 nucleotides: TGCAGTGCTAAACTCCAACCTATCTATGGCTACACCTTC. It encodes CSAKLQPIYGYTF. This chain joins TRBV20-1 and TRBJ1-2; D remains ambiguous. The CDR3 has 13 residues. The germline V and J ends were trimmed by 4 bases and 4 bases, with 13 bases remaining between them. Germline V gives CDR1 DFQATT, CDR2 SNEGSKA (reference sequence).

This clonotype was recorded many times. This chain's CDR3 is CASSRFRAMAKNIQYF. CDR3 DNA: TGTGCCAGCAGCCGCTTCAGGGCTATGGCCAAAAACATTCAGTACTTC. V gene TRBV13 combines with J gene TRBJ2-4; the D gene is possibly TRBD1 (5 bases). The CDR3 is 16 residues long. Looked up from germline, CDR1 is PRHDT and CDR2 is FYEKMQ (reference sequence). V was cut by 5 bases and J by 1 base, with 15 bases left in between.

The V and J genes are TRBV19 and TRBJ2-2; 10 bases are a match to TRBD2. V dropped 4 bases and J dropped 2; count of bases not matched to a gene: 7. CDR1 is LNHDA, CDR2 SQIVND, per germline (reference sequence). The CDR3 runs 17 residues. CDR3 DNA sequence: TGTGCCAGTAGTACATTACGGACTAGCGGAAACACCGGGGAGCTGTTTTTT. Its protein is CASSTLRTSGNTGELFF.

This clonotype showed up many times. This chain joins TRBV11-2 and TRBJ1-5; 9 bases are a match to TRBD1. The CDR3 has 15 amino acids. Looked up from germline, CDR1 is SGHAT and CDR2 is FQNNGV. The V gene end was trimmed by 5 bases and the J gene end by 2 bases; junction bases not matched to a gene: 4. The CDR3 DNA sequence: TGTGCCAGCAGCAAGGGACAGGGCGGCAATCAGCCCCAGCATTTT. Amino acid sequence: CASSKGQGGNQPQHF.

This clonotype was observed a single time. V gene TRBV30 combines with J gene TRBJ1-5, with 11 bases matching TRBD1. CDR1 and CDR2 from the germline V gene are GTSNPN and SVGIG (reference sequence). The CDR3 contains 15 residues. After removal of 2 bases from V and 4 bases from J, the junction contained 4 bases not matched to a gene. CDR3 protein: CAWSIGTGGNQPQHF. CDR3 nucleotides: TGTGCCTGGAGTATCGGGACAGGGGGTAATCAGCCCCAGCATTTT. Based on the CDR3 plus reference TRBV30 and TRBJ1-5, the full variable domain is SQTIHQWPATLVQPVGSPLSLECTVEGTSNPNLYWYRQAAGRGLQLLFYSVGIGQISSEVPQNLSASRPQDRQFILSSKKLLLSDSGFYLCAWSIGTGGNQPQHFGDGTRLSIL.

This clonotype has a handful of counts. The chain carries TRBV20-1 and TRBJ2-7; D possibly corresponds to TRBD1 (5 bases). The CDR3 is 13 amino acids. CDR1 and CDR2 from the germline V gene are DFQATT and SNEGSKA (reference sequence). Between the trimmed V and J ends, which lost 3 bases and 2 bases, there was a span of 11 bases. The CDR3 DNA reads as TGCAGTGCTAGTAGGGGCACGGCCTACGAGCAGTACTTC. Translating it yields CSASRGTAYEQYF.

This clonotype was counted many times. The rearrangement links TRBV12-3 or TRBV12-4 to TRBJ1-1, with a tentative D call TRBD1 (5 bases). The V end was cut by 5 bases, the J end by 1 base, with 8 bases between. This CDR3 contains 13 residues. The DNA of the CDR3 is TGTGCCAGCAGTCCTGGACAGAACACTGAAGCTTTCTTT. It codes for CASSPGQNTEAFF.

The chain carries TRBV20-1 and TRBJ1-2; no reliable D call. CDR1 and CDR2 (germline): DFQATT, SNEGSKA (reference sequence). Trimming stripped 3 bases from V and 5 bases from J, with 7 bases between. The length of the CDR3 is 11 residues. CDR3 loop: CSARPPYGYTF. CDR3 DNA: TGCAGTGCTAGGCCACCTTATGGCTACACCTTC.